The present entry profiles one TCR beta chain with its context. Its antigen is not identified. Construction of the TCR beta libraries employed iRepertoire HTBI primers in conjunction with Arm-PCR of CDR3 regions. Via MiXCR, TCRdb re-called the multiplex PCR reads, giving one row per CDR3 protein. The repertoire consists of about 220,000 distinct CDR3 sequences, with roughly a fifth occurring once and the leading ten covering 12%. This specimen comes from a study of regulatory T cells in long-lasting Graves disease. Study information: Graves' patients (newly diagnosed) had been on antithyroid drugs under 3 months. Regarding the study as a whole: Thyroid tissue went unstudied; only peripheral blood was examined.

Time point indicated: newly diagnosed GD, antithyroid drugs for less than 3 months. PBMC RNA served as the TCR library source. Patients hailed from an endocrinology department in Xi'an, China. Staff took approximately 9.9 milliliters of peripheral blood and put it into EDTA tubes. The V gene's germline CDR1 is SGDLS and CDR2 YYNGEE. This CDR3 has 14 amino acids. Trimming removed 1 base from V and 8 bases from J; junction bases left unmatched: 8. The sample was also reused in another study, on T cells in Graves' hyperthyroidism and ophthalmopathy.

This material consisted of peripheral blood mononuclear cells (PBMCs), taken at new diagnosis, from a patient treated with antithyroid drugs. J is TRBJ1-1 and V is TRBV9, with 7 bases fitting TRBD1. This TCR derives from a woman younger than 45 with Graves disease. DNA of the CDR3: TGTGCCAGCAGCGTATGGTGCCCCAGGGGGGAAGCTTTCTTT. Translation: CASSVWCPRGEAFF.